This T cell receptor beta chain derives from a study of T cells after posttransplantation cyclophosphamide. Study-wide results and limits: Later blood repertoires were often dominated by clones from the donor CD8+ memory compartment. Recipient CMV seropositivity and CMV reactivation strongly tracked TRB clonality. Skin or GI-infiltrating T cells shared few TRB sequences with blood.

Sampled 1 year posttransplant, controls received myeloablative marrow transplants, methotrexate and a calcineurin inhibitor. The CDR3 is 17 amino acids. The germline gives CDR1 MGHRA, CDR2 YSYEKL. The V gene end was trimmed by 0 bases and the J gene end by 1 base; junction bases not matched to a gene: 8. Turning to this clone: Its specificity is not known.

Clones were sequenced by immunoSEQ multiplex PCR, and TCRdb holds only the in-frame ones, with some missing. The table lists about 21,000 clones, around 87% of them singletons. The gene calls are TRBV4-1 and TRBJ2-5; 7 nucleotides agree with TRBD2. Sequencing was performed on PBMCs, taken roughly 49 weeks after allogeneic stem cell transplant with calcineurin inhibitor and methotrexate. This TCR was recovered from a female patient in her 30s who received an allogeneic stem cell transplant from an unrelated donor, was CMV-positive, and had acute and chronic GVHD. Certain T cells may be donor cells from the graft. Written as DNA, the CDR3 is TGCGCCAGCAGCCAAGATCGCCTAGCGGTGACCCAAGAGACCCAGTACTTC. Encoded protein: CASSQDRLAVTQETQYF.